Below, 27 T cell receptor beta chains from the same sample are listed, as sequenced in a study of T cell repertoires in cytomegalovirus infection (dated by TCRdb to between 2017 and 2020). The sample's treatment or condition, from its label and the paper: in vitro stimulation with specific CMV peptide epitopes to enrich CMV-specific T cells. The data were produced on an Illumina HiSeq 1500. TCRdb trimmed the raw reads at Q25, called clones with MiXCR and kept productive beta chains. CDR3 protein duplicates are merged, each entry listing the most common genes and DNA. Across this sample there are tens of thousands of distinct CDR3 sequences, with roughly 40% seen only once. Over 90% of the sample is taken by the ten largest. No antigen has been identified for these receptors. The sequencing used CD8+ T cells from cultured PBMCs, collected from culture after CMV antigen stimulation. These receptors were taken from a human donor in good health (CMV status not recorded). Some clones in this sample may be carry-over from other donors' samples.

In its sample, this clonotype was seen a few times. V gene TRBV25-1 combines with J gene TRBJ2-3; TRBD1 aligns across 8 bases. This CDR3 is 14 amino acids long. CDR1 and CDR2 from the germline V gene are MGHDK and SYGVNS. The V and J ends lost 4 bases and 2 bases, in that order; junction bases with no gene match: 2. CDR3 in amino acids: CASSGTGYTDTQYF. In DNA form, the CDR3 reads TGTGCCAGCAGTGGGACAGGGTACACAGATACGCAGTATTTT.

The CDR3 DNA is TGTGCCAGCAGCGTAGGCCCCGGGACACCCTCGGATACGCAGTATTTT. As protein: CASSVGPGTPSDTQYF. The rearrangement links TRBV9 to TRBJ2-3; possible D gene TRBD1, 6 bases. Germline-derived CDR1 and CDR2 are SGDLS and YYNGEE. Trimming removed 0 bases at V and 6 bases at J, with 17 bases between. The CDR3 is 16 amino acids.

The CDR3 DNA sequence: TGCGCCAGCAGCCAAGATTATGGGAGGGCCCCCGGGGAGCTGTTTTTT. Translated, it gives CASSQDYGRAPGELFF. The genes are TRBV4-1 and TRBJ2-2; 7 positions match TRBD2. V was pared by 0 bases and J by 6 bases, with 7 bases of the junction left unmatched. The CDR3 has 16 residues. Germline V CDR1 and CDR2: MGHRA, YSYEKL.

This rearrangement joins TRBV28 to TRBJ1-5, with a tentative D call TRBD1 (5 bases). Germline CDR1 is MDHEN and CDR2 is SYDVKM. The CDR3 extends over 15 amino acids. V lost 6 bases to trimming and J lost 4 bases, with 16 bases between them. The CDR3, as DNA: TGTGCCAGCAGCCTCCCGACAGATCCTAATCAGCCCCAGCATTTT. Protein product: CASSLPTDPNQPQHF.

This clonotype was counted ten times or more. The CDR3 reads CASSSPRWETQYF. The CDR3 DNA reads TGTGCCAGCAGCTCTCCGCGGTGGGAGACCCAGTACTTC. The V gene is TRBV7-2, the J gene TRBJ2-5; no definite D call. Trimming took 4 bases from V and 5 from J, leaving 11 bases between them. This CDR3 region has 13 residues. Germline V gene data show CDR1 as SGHTA and CDR2 as FQGNSA.

This chain joins TRBV6-2 or TRBV6-3 and TRBJ2-3; 8 nucleotides agree with TRBD1. Germline V gives CDR1 MNHEY, CDR2 SVGEGT. J lost 4 bases, V lost 0 bases, and 9 bases had no gene match. The CDR3 is 17 amino acids. The CDR3 DNA reads as TGTGCCAGCAGTTACTCGGGGACAGGTTATTTCGCAGATACGCAGTATTTT. Translation gives CASSYSGTGYFADTQYF.

This sequence joins TRBV6-5 and TRBJ1-2; D is unclear. The CDR3 spans 14 residues. Germline CDR1 reads MNHEY; CDR2 reads SVGAGI. The V and J ends lost 2 bases and 2 bases respectively, with 9 bases between them. The CDR3 reads CASSYRRENYGYTF. The CDR3 coding sequence is TGTGCCAGCAGTTACCGCAGAGAGAACTATGGCTACACCTTC.

The V and J genes are TRBV28 and TRBJ1-1; a weak D match, TRBD1 (6 bases). Trimming took off 6 bases at V and 3 bases at J, with 11 bases between the two ends. The CDR3 is 13 residues long. Per the germline V gene, CDR1 is MDHEN and CDR2 is SYDVKM. The CDR3: CASSWDIYTEAFF. The DNA for the CDR3 is TGTGCCAGCAGCTGGGACATCTACACTGAAGCTTTCTTT.

The chain links TRBV28 to TRBJ2-5; 8 bases are shared with TRBD2. Germline V CDR1 and CDR2: MDHEN, SYDVKM. This CDR3 spans 16 amino acids. With V trimmed by 2 bases and J by 4 bases, 9 bases remained unmatched. The CDR3 is CASSLEVAGGGETQYF. CDR3 coding DNA: TGTGCCAGCAGTTTAGAAGTCGCGGGGGGAGGAGAGACCCAGTACTTC.

This clonotype has just a few counts. J is TRBJ1-1 and V is TRBV7-9; 7 bases align to TRBD1. Germline-derived CDR1 and CDR2 are SEHNR and FQNEAQ (reference sequence). The CDR3 spans 16 residues. Unmatched junction bases numbered 12, after V lost 5 bases and J lost 3 bases. This chain's CDR3 is CASSRGSGGAYTEAFF. CDR3 bases: TGTGCCAGCAGCCGGGGCTCAGGGGGGGCTTACACTGAAGCTTTCTTT.

The table lists this clonotype with many counts. The genes are TRBV20-1 and TRBJ2-7, with D possibly being TRBD2 (6 bases). In germline, CDR1 is DFQATT, CDR2 SNEGSKA (reference sequence). The CDR3 loop spans 13 amino acids. The ends were cut back, 6 bases at V and 0 bases at J, with 12 bases in the middle. Here the CDR3 DNA reads TGCAGTGCCAAGCGGGTTAGCTCCTACGAGCAGTACTTC. This codes for CSAKRVSSYEQYF.

Here the CDR3 DNA reads TGTGCCAGCAGCCCATCCGGGACAGCTAATTCACCCCTCCACTTT. This sequence encodes CASSPSGTANSPLHF. J is TRBJ1-6 and V is TRBV7-9, with TRBD1 matching over 7 bases. The CDR3 consists of 15 residues. V trimming: 5 bases; J trimming: 6 bases; junction bases outside the gene matches: 7. Germline V gene data show CDR1 as SEHNR and CDR2 as FQNEAQ (reference sequence).

V usage is TRBV2 and J usage is TRBJ2-5; TRBD1 aligns across 10 bases. The CDR3 length is 18 residues. The germline V gene has CDR1 SNHLY and CDR2 FYNNEI. The V gene end was trimmed by 6 bases and the J gene end by 2 bases; junction bases not matched to a gene: 15. In nucleotides, the CDR3 is TGTGCCAGCAGGACCCCTTATTCGACAGGGGGCAATCAAGAGACCCAGTACTTC. It codes for CASRTPYSTGGNQETQYF. Complete variable domain (other parts from reference TRBV2 and TRBJ2-5): EPEVTQTPSHQVTQMGQEVILRCVPISNHLYFYWYRQILGQKVEFLVSFYNNEISEKSEIFDDQFSVERPDGSNFTLKIRSTKLEDSAMYFCASRTPYSTGGNQETQYFGPGTRLLVL.

This clonotype ranks as medium-sized. A read error may account for a junction end that differs from germline. The chain links TRBV7-9 to TRBJ2-3; 12 bases map to TRBD2. This CDR3 region has 16 residues. Germline-derived CDR1 and CDR2 are SEHNR and FQNEAQ (reference sequence). The CDR3 region is CASTLIGLAGQDTQYF. CDR3 in DNA: TGTGCCAGCACCTTAATCGGACTAGCGGGGCAAGATACGCAGTATTTT.

The chain couples TRBV7-2 to TRBJ2-7; D gene uncertain. CDR3 length equals 12 residues. Deletions cut 5 bases from V and 2 bases from J, with 7 bases between. Germline CDR1 reads SGHTA; CDR2 reads FQGNSA. Written as DNA, the CDR3 is TGTGCCAGCAGCCTCGCGGCCTACGAGCAGTACTTC. Protein sequence: CASSLAAYEQYF.

The chain combines TRBV12-3 or TRBV12-4 with TRBJ2-3; 8 nucleotides line up with TRBD2. V shed 3 bases and J 6 bases; nucleotides not matched to a gene: 8. The CDR3 totals 15 residues. In DNA form, the CDR3 reads TGTGCCAGCAGTTTTTGGGTTAGCGGGGTGGATACGCAGTATTTT. Its translation is CASSFWVSGVDTQYF.

The chain couples TRBV7-9 to TRBJ2-1; D unclear. This CDR3 is 18 amino acids long. CDR1 SEHNR and CDR2 FQNEAQ come from the germline V gene (reference sequence). The ends were cut back, 6 bases at V and 3 bases at J, with 24 bases in the middle. The CDR3 DNA is TGTGCCAGCAGACAACTACGGGTCCTTTTTCCTTTCTACAATGAGCAGTTCTTC. It codes for CASRQLRVLFPFYNEQFF.

The genes are TRBV28 and TRBJ1-6, with 8 bases identical to TRBD1. This CDR3 has 15 residues. V shed 6 bases and J 7 bases; nucleotides not matched to a gene: 8. CDR1 and CDR2 (germline): MDHEN, SYDVKM. In DNA form, the CDR3 reads TGTGCCAGCAGGCCGACAGGGGTCTCAAATTCACCCCTCCACTTT. This sequence encodes CASRPTGVSNSPLHF.

The rearrangement joins TRBV7-8 to TRBJ2-3, with unresolved D. Germline-derived CDR1 and CDR2 are SGHVS and FQNEAQ. With 3 bases removed from V and 2 bases from J, the gap between germline ends came to 24 bases. This CDR3 spans 19 amino acids. The CDR3 DNA is TGTGCCAGCAGCTTTTTGGGCCTGGGCTTGCCGAGCTACACAGATACGCAGTATTTT. Protein product: CASSFLGLGLPSYTDTQYF. The whole variable domain, remainder taken from reference TRBV7-8 and TRBJ2-3, is GAGVSQSPRYKVAKRGQDVALRCDPISGHVSLFWYQQALGQGPEFLTYFQNEAQLDKSGLPSDRFFAERPEGSVSTLKIQRTQQEDSAVYLCASSFLGLGLPSYTDTQYFGPGTRLTVL.

The V gene is TRBV27, the J gene TRBJ1-6; D unresolved. Germline values: CDR1 MNHEY, CDR2 SMNVEV (reference sequence). The V end lost 0 bases, the J end lost 7 bases, and 4 bases lay between the germline ends. This CDR3 region has 13 residues. CDR3 sequence: CASSLSGNSPLHF. The CDR3 nucleotides read TGTGCCAGCAGTTTATCAGGGAATTCACCCCTCCACTTT.

V and J are TRBV9 and TRBJ2-2; the D gene is possibly TRBD1 (6 bases). This CDR3 is 16 amino acids long. Deletions cut 0 bases from V and 2 bases from J, with 11 bases between. Per germline, CDR1 SGDLS and CDR2 YYNGEE. CDR3 bases: TGTGCCAGCAGCGTAGCCTGGACAGATAACACCGGGGAGCTGTTTTTT. Translation: CASSVAWTDNTGELFF.

The chain links TRBV6-5 to TRBJ1-1; D call uncertain. Per the germline V gene, CDR1 is MNHEY and CDR2 is SVGAGI. The CDR3 is 15 amino acids. The V end was cut by 10 bases, the J end by 4 bases, with 22 bases between. CDR3 loop: CATRPGSGWGTEAFF. DNA for the CDR3: TGTGCCACCCGTCCGGGTTCGGGATGGGGCACTGAAGCTTTCTTT.

This clonotype was observed a few times. This chain links TRBV19 with TRBJ1-1; 7 bases fit TRBD1. The CDR3 totals 16 residues. Per the germline V gene, CDR1 is LNHDA and CDR2 is SQIVND (reference sequence). The J segment lost 0 bases and the V segment lost 3 bases, leaving 7 bases of the junction unmatched. The DNA for the CDR3 is TGTGCCAGTAGTATCCTCACAGGGGTTCTGAACACTGAAGCTTTCTTT. Its protein is CASSILTGVLNTEAFF.

The chain employs TRBV7-6 and TRBJ2-7; weak D call: TRBD1 (6 bases). Between the trimmed V and J ends, which lost 3 bases and 3 bases, there was a span of 9 bases. Germline CDR1 and CDR2: SGHVS and FNYEAQ. CDR3 length equals 13 residues. CDR3 DNA sequence: TGTGCCAGCAGCTTCGAACAGGGCTACGAGCAGTACTTC. Translating gives CASSFEQGYEQYF.

Concerning this clonotype itself: With a much larger clone just one base away, this may be a read error. V and J are TRBV4-2 and TRBJ2-1; 9 nucleotides line up with TRBD1. Unmatched junction bases numbered 11, after V lost 2 bases and J lost 3 bases. CDR1 is LGHNA and CDR2 is YNFKEQ in the germline V gene. This CDR3 region has 18 residues. DNA for the CDR3: TGTGCCAGCAGCCAACGCGTTGACAGGGGGACGAGCTACAATGAGCAGTTCTTC. Protein: CASSQRVDRGTSYNEQFF.

This clonotype was counted between two and nine times. The chain recombines TRBV7-2 with TRBJ2-1, with 10 bases matching TRBD1. Germline V lookup: CDR1 SGHTA, CDR2 FQGNSA. V was pared by 5 bases and J by 6 bases, with 10 bases of the junction left unmatched. The CDR3 loop spans 16 amino acids. CDR3 loop: CASSVDGTGALNEQFF. CDR3 DNA sequence: TGTGCCAGCAGCGTAGACGGGACAGGGGCTCTCAATGAGCAGTTCTTC.

V usage is TRBV20-1 and J usage is TRBJ1-1, with D possibly TRBD1 on 5 matching bases. CDR3 size: 12 residues. CDR1 and CDR2 from the germline V gene are DFQATT and SNEGSKA (reference sequence). V was clipped by 3 bases and J by 5 bases, with 10 bases between them. CDR3 DNA: TGCAGTGCTAGGATCGAGGGGACTGAAGCTTTCTTT. Its translation is CSARIEGTEAFF.